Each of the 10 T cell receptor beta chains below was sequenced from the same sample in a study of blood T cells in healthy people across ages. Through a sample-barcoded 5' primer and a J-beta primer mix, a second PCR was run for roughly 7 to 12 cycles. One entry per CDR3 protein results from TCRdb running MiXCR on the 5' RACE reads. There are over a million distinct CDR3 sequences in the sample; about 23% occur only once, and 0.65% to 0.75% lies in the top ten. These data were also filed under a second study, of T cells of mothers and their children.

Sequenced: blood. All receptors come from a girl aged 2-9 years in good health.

As DNA, the CDR3 is TGTGCCAGCAGCTTGCTCAGGGGGCTTGGCTACACCTTC. Amino acid sequence: CASSLLRGLGYTF. The chain is built from TRBV11-1 and TRBJ1-2; TRBD1 matches at 8 bases. J lost 7 bases, V lost 3 bases, and 4 bases had no gene match. This CDR3 comprises 13 residues. Germline values: CDR1 SGHAT, CDR2 FQDESV (reference sequence).

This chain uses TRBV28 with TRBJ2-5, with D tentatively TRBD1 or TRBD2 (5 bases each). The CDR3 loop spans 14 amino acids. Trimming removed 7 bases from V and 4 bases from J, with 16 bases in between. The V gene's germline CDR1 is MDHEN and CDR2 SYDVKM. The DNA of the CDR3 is TGTGCCAGCACAATTGTGGGACCGGGAGAGACCCAGTACTTC. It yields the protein CASTIVGPGETQYF.

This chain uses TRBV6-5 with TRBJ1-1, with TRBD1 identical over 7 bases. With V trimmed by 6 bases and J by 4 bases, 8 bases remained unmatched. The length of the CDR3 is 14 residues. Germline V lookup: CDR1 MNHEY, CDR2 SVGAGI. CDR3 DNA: TGTGCCAGCAGCTTTGCGGGACAGCTCACTGAAGCTTTCTTT. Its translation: CASSFAGQLTEAFF.

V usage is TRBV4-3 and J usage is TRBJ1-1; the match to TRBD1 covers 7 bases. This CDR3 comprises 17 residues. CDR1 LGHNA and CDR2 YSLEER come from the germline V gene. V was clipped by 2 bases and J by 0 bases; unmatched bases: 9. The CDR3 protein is CASSQRDRVVVNTEAFF. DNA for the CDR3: TGCGCCAGCAGCCAACGAGACAGGGTCGTTGTGAACACTGAAGCTTTCTTT.

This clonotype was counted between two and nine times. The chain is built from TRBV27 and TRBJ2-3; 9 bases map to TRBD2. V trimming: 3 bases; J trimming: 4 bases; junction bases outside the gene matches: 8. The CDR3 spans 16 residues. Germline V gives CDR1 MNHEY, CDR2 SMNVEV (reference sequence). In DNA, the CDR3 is TGTGCCAGCAGTTTGGTGCCTAGCGGGACCGCAGATACGCAGTATTTT. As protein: CASSLVPSGTADTQYF.

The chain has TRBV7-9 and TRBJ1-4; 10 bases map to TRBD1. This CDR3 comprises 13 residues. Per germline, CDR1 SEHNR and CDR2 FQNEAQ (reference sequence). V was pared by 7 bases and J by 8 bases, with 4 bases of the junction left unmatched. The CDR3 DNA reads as TGTGCCAGCAAGGACAGGGGGGACGAAAAACTGTTTTTT. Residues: CASKDRGDEKLFF.

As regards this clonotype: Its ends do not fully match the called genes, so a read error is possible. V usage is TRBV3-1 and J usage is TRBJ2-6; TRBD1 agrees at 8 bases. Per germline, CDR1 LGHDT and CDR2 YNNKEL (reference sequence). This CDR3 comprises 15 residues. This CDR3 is CASSPRGRGANALTF. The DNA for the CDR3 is TGTGCCAGCAGCCCCAGGGGGCGTGGGGCCAACGCCCTGACTTTC.

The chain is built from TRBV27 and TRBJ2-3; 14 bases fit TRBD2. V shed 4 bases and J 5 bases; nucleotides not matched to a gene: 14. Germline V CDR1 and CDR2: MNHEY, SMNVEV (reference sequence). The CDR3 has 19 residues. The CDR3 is CASSSDRKGLAGAVDTQYF. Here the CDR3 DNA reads TGTGCCAGCAGTTCGGACAGGAAGGGACTAGCGGGAGCAGTAGATACGCAGTATTTT.

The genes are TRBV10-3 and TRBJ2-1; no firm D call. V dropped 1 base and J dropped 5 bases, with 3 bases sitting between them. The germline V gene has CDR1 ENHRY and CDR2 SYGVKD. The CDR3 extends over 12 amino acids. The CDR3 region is CAISEFDNEQFF. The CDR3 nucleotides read TGTGCCATCAGTGAGTTCGACAATGAGCAGTTCTTC.

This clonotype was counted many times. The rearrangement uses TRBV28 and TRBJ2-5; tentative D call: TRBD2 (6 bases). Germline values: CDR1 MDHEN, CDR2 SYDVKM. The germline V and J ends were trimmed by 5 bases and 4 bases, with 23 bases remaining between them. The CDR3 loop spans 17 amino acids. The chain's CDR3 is CASSQPGLTPRGETQYF. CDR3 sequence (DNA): TGTGCCAGCAGTCAGCCGGGACTCACACCTCGGGGAGAGACCCAGTACTTC.